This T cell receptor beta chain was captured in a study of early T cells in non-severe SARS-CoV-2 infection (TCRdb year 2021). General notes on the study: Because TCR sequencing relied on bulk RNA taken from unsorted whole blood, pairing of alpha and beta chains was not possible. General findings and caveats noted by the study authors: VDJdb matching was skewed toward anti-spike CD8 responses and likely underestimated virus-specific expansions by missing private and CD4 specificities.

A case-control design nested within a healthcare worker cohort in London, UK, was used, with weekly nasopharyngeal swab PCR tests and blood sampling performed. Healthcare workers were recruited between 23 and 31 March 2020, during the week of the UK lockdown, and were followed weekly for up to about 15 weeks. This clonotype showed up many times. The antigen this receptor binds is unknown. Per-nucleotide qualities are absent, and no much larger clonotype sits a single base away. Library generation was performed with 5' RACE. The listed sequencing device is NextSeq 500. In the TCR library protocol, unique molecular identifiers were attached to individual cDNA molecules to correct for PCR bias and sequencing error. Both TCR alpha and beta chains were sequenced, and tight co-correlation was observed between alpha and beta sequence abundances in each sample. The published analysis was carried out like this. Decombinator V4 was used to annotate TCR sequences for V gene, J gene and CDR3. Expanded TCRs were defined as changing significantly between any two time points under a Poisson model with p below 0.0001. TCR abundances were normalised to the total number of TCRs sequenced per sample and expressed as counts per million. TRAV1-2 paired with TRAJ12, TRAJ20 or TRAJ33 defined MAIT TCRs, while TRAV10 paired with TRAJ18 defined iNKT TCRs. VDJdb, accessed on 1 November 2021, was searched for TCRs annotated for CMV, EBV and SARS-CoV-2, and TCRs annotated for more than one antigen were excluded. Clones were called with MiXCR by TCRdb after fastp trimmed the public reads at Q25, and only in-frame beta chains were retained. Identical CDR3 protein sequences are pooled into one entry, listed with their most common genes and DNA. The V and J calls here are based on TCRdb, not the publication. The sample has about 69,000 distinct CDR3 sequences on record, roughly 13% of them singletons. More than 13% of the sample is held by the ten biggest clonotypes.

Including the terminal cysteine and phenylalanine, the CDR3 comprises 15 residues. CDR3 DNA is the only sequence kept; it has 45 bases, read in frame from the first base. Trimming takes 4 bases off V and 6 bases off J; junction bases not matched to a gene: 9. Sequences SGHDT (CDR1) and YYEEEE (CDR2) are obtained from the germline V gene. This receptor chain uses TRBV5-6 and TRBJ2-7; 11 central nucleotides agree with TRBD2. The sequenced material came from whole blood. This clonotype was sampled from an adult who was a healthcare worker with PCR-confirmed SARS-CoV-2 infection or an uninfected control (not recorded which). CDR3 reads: CASSRRLAGIGEQYF. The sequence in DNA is TGTGCCAGCAGCCGACGACTAGCGGGGATAGGCGAGCAGTACTTC.